This TCR beta chain appears in the sequencing data of a study of T-cell reconstitution after alpha-beta-depleted transplantation in children. Broader study findings: Recipient T cells and thymic progenitors that survived were the source of the high TCRbeta diversity seen at day 60 in some patients. By one year post-transplant, T-cell counts and diversity largely arose from T cells that were newly produced. Several hundred graft clones that had expanded were reportedly the source of alpha-beta T cells about two months after transplant.

A few counts support this clonotype. Its target is not known. Molecular barcoding with unique molecular identifiers was used for the TCRbeta library. TCRdb reprocessed the PCR reads via MiXCR and lists one record per CDR3 protein. Seen here are more than 400,000 distinct CDR3 sequences, about 40% observed once, and the top ten hold 27%. V was trimmed by 5 bases and J by 3 bases, leaving 20 bases between them. The CDR3 is 16 residues long. Germline CDR1 is MNHEY and CDR2 is SMNVEV (reference sequence). The source of this sequence is a girl aged 2-9 years with aplastic anemia, due to receive a stem cell transplant. The sequences come from PBMCs, collected before TCRalphabeta/CD19-depleted stem cell transplant. The chain links TRBV27 to TRBJ2-7; D uncertain. The CDR3 bases are TGTGCCAGCAGTCCCGACGAGGCGAGCGAGATCTACGAGCAGTACTTC. It yields the protein CASSPDEASEIYEQYF.